The following is a T cell receptor (beta chain) sequence with its context. The table lists this clone with a count of one. It has no known antigen specificity. No clone much larger than this one lies a single base away; base qualities are absent. This specimen comes from a study of T cells after somatic rescue of genetic block (dated by TCRdb to the early 2020s). Study-wide context: What the study looked at was long-term robustness, specifically in a T-cell system that came about through somatic rescue of a genetic block in T-cell development.

As encoded in the germline V gene, CDR1 is SGHRS while CDR2 is YFSETQ. Ends trimmed: V by 0 bases, J by 8 bases; bases unmatched to a gene: 4. The CDR3 has 15 amino acids, counting the end cysteine and phenylalanine. Kept here is only the CDR3 DNA, which spans 45 bases and is read in frame from base 1. The method was the immunoSEQ multiplex PCR assay. Here the immuneACCESS table is served through TCRdb, limited to in-frame sequences with V and J called. Missing clones are a known gap in these copies; in checked studies unresolved V genes cover under half, and the rest lacks a known reason. The sample records 95,000 to 120,000 clones, about 93% of which are singletons. The ten largest clones add up to about 1.5% of the sample.

The sequence is built from TRBV5-1 and TRBJ1-4, with 10 bases matching TRBD1. The source is a woman under 30. The specimen sequenced was peripheral blood mononuclear cells (PBMCs). The CDR3 protein: CASSLVGQGVEKLFF. The nucleotides read TGCGCCAGCAGCTTGGTTGGACAGGGGGTGGAAAAACTGTTTTTT.